This T cell receptor (beta chain) was captured in a study of CD8+ T cells in alopecia areata (dated by TCRdb to 2017 to 2018). General notes on the study: Treated patients were enrolled in an open-label pilot trial of oral tofacitinib, 5 to 10 mg twice daily, for moderate-to-severe alopecia areata. Tofacitinib was given for 6 to 18 months, followed by 6 months of follow-up off drug to assess delayed response and recurrence. Tofacitinib-treated patients had biopsies at baseline and at 4 and 24 weeks of treatment, with a later scalp biopsy in several patients. RNA came from the PAXgene miRNA kit for fixed scalp, the miRNeasy kit for PBMCs, and the RNeasy kit for mouse skin. TCRbeta CDR3 regions were amplified by immunoSEQ multiplex PCR using 35 Vbeta forward and 13 Jbeta reverse primers. On the human side, TCRbeta sequencing was run on scalp tissue and on sorted CD4+ and CD8+ peripheral blood T cells from healthy controls and from alopecia areata patients with either patchy or totalis/universalis disease. Scalp clonality was compared among normal scalp (n=4), patchy alopecia areata scalp (n=8), and alopecia totalis/universalis scalp (n=8). In treated patients, disease severity was measured using the SALT score, which gives the percentage of scalp surface area affected. To study T cell clonal expansion in alopecia areata, the researchers applied high-throughput TCRbeta sequencing to both the C3H/HeJ mouse model and human patients. Points the paper makes about the study in general: Scalp clonality and the number of expanded CD8+ clones among the top 100 scalp clones were significantly decreased by tofacitinib. The treated cohort was small, with a single nonresponder, so links between baseline CD8+ expansion and response need larger studies. Shared TCR sequences between patients were less evident than in mice, which may be partly attributable to HLA diversity in the patient population. Scalp TCR repertoire analysis is complicated because resident alphabeta T cells in normal human skin are also sequenced, whereas mouse skin is dominated by gammadelta T cells. During tofacitinib treatment, many expanded lesional clones remained in scalp and blood, and this persistence may partly explain relapse after treatment is stopped. Compared with normal scalp, lesional scalp, particularly in alopecia totalis/universalis, had higher clonality and more expanded CD8+ clones, which suggests antigenic drive.

This specimen's time point label, interpreted: around 24 weeks on oral tofacitinib. In light of the paper, this sample's treatment or condition label describes: oral pan-JAK inhibitor, 5-10 mg twice daily. From alopecia areata patients, peripheral blood was collected along with lesional scalp punch biopsies. PBMCs were isolated by density centrifugation and stained for CD3, CD4 and CD8, and CD4+ and CD8+ T cells were sorted on a FACSAria. Library preparation was by the immunoSEQ multiplex PCR assay. RNA was extracted from all samples and reverse transcribed into cDNA, which served as template for TCR sequencing. First-strand cDNA was synthesized with SuperScript III using a 2:1 mix of oligo-dT and random hexamers. A synthetic immune receptor repertoire was used to gauge amplification bias, and whatever bias remained was removed computationally. The study's own analysis went as follows. After raw reads were preprocessed to remove errors, the CDR3 was defined following IMGT conventions as running from the conserved cysteine to phenylalanine. To get clonality, Shannon entropy was normalized by log2 of the number of productive unique TCRs and the result was subtracted from 1. Scalp TCRbeta sequences were cross-referenced with sorted blood CD4 and CD8 repertoires so that the CD4 or CD8 identity of scalp clones could be inferred. This is the immuneACCESS table as TCRdb keeps it, with only in-frame sequences that have V and J called. A part of the clones is gone; compared with another copy, unresolved V genes explain less than half, and the rest is unexplained. The DNA gave D and trimming, while V, J and clone size come from that table. Counted in this sample were 40,000 to 45,000 clones; approximately 92% of them appeared once. The ten largest make up approximately 17% of the sample.

On this clone itself: Its recognized antigen is unknown. Nothing much larger sits one base from this clone, and base qualities are not available.

The CDR3 holds 11 amino acids from the cysteine to the phenylalanine. Kept here is only the CDR3 DNA, which spans 33 bases and is read in frame from base 1. CDR1 and CDR2 were assigned from the germline V gene (reference sequence) as MNHEY and SMNVEV. V and J are truncated by 8 bases and 3 bases respectively, leaving an intervening sequence of 8 bases. The chain was built from TRBV27 and TRBJ2-7; a weak D assignment points to TRBD1 (5 bases agree). Material: CD8+ T cells sorted from blood, obtained at week 24, from a patient treated with tofacitinib. The sequence derives from a human donor with alopecia areata. The base sequence is TGTGCCAGCGGGGCAGGCTACGAGCAGTACTTC. The translation is CASGAGYEQYF.